This T cell receptor (beta chain) came from a study of T cell responses to AZD1222 COVID-19 vaccine. Findings and limits, study-wide: Spike-specific TCR breadth and depth both grew after two AZD1222 doses.

This clone was detected only once. The target antigen is unknown. TCRdb keeps only in-frame clones here, not all; method: immunoSEQ multiplex PCR. Seen here are some 150,000 clones, approximately 90% observed once, and the top ten hold about 2%. V was cut by 3 bases and J by 4 bases, with 10 bases left in between. The germline gives CDR1 MDHEN, CDR2 SYDVKM. This CDR3 region has 14 residues. The sample in question was peripheral blood, obtained on day 0 of AZD1222 vaccination. The clonotype was recovered from an adult in good health. The V call is TRBV28, the J call TRBJ2-1; D might be TRBD2 (5 bases). CDR3 sequence reads: CASSFPDWYNEQFF. The CDR3 nucleotides are TGTGCCAGCAGTTTCCCGGACTGGTACAATGAGCAGTTCTTC.